This T cell receptor (beta chain) was identified in a study of blood T cell repertoires in COVID-19. As for the study in general: Sources were T cells, B-cell-depleted T cells, or PBMCs; the material itself was cDNA or gDNA.

Profiling relied on immunoSEQ multiplex PCR, and the TCRdb table lists in-frame clones only, not all of them. The table lists fewer than 150,000 clones, roughly 86% of them singletons. CDR3 length: 16 residues. V shed 5 bases, J shed 4 bases, and the junction held 6 bases outside the gene matches. Germline CDR1 SGHVS, CDR2 FNYEAQ. The sequenced sample was peripheral blood. The receptor was isolated from a woman aged 60-75 years with acute or convalescent COVID-19. This chain uses TRBV7-6 with TRBJ2-7; 15 nucleotides align to TRBD2. CDR3 residues: CASSLGTSGGIYEQYF. The CDR3 nucleotides read TGTGCCAGCAGCCTAGGGACTAGCGGGGGGATATACGAGCAGTACTTC. The whole variable domain, remainder taken from reference TRBV7-6 and TRBJ2-7, is GAGVSQSPRYKVTKRGQDVALRCDPISGHVSLYWYRQALGQGPEFLTYFNYEAQQDKSGLPNDRFSAERPEGSISTLTIQRTEQRDSAMYRCASSLGTSGGIYEQYFGPGTRLTVT.